This T cell receptor beta chain was documented in a study of tumor-infiltrating lymphocytes in oesophageal squamous cell carcinoma. TCRdb re-analysed the PCR reads in MiXCR, keeping a single row per CDR3 protein. The sample has 24,000 or so distinct CDR3 sequences, 30% to 40% seen once. Germline CDR1 reads SGHVS; CDR2 reads FNYEAQ. CDR3 length: 17 residues. This clonotype has a count of ten or more. This may be a read error: a much more frequent sequence differs by one nucleotide. V and J are TRBV7-6 and TRBJ2-1, with D unclear. Gene TRBJ2-7 matches the end of the DNA better, so the J call may be wrong. The receptor was isolated from a male donor with esophageal squamous cell carcinoma. Sample: esophageal tumor tissue. CDR3 residues: CASSESIAGSSYNEQYF. In DNA, the CDR3 is TGTGCCAGCAGCGAAAGTATTGCAGGTAGCTCCTACAATGAGCAGTACTTC.